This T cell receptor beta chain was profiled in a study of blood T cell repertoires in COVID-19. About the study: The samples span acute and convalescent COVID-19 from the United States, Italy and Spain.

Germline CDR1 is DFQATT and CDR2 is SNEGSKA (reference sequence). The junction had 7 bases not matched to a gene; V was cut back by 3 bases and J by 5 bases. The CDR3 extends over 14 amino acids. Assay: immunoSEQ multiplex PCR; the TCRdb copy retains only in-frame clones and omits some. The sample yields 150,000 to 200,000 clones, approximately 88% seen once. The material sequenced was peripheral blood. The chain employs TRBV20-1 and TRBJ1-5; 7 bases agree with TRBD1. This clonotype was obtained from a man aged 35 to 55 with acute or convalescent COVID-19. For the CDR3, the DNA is TGCAGTGCTAGTGTGGACAGGTCAGATCAGCCCCAGCATTTT. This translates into CSASVDRSDQPQHF.